Presented here are 29 T cell receptor beta chains from one specimen sequenced in a study of control samples from healthy donors and cancer patients. Method: immunoSEQ multiplex PCR; TCRdb's copy keeps in-frame clones and lacks some. In the table there are around 22,000 clones, around 85% of which are singletons. The sequenced material came from PBMCs. The receptor source for this set is a man between 60 and 75 years old with head and neck cancer.

The chain is built from TRBV6-1 and TRBJ2-3, with D tentatively TRBD2 (5 bases). Trimming cost V 5 bases and J 4 bases, with 10 bases left between them. CDR1 and CDR2 from the germline V gene are MNHNS and SASEGT. This CDR3 is 13 amino acids long. The CDR3 protein is CASSSAGSDTQYF. In DNA, the CDR3 is TGTGCCAGCAGTTCCGCGGGTTCAGATACGCAGTATTTT.

This clone was observed once. V and J are TRBV7-6 and TRBJ1-4; 7 bases agree with TRBD1. CDR3 size: 15 residues. Per germline, CDR1 SGHVS and CDR2 FNYEAQ. V was pared by 5 bases and J by 5 bases, with 8 bases of the junction left unmatched. The CDR3 region is CASSPSQGGNEKLFF. CDR3 nucleotides: TGTGCCAGCAGCCCCTCCCAGGGGGGAAATGAAAAACTGTTTTTT.

The CDR3 region is CASSQDPLRGKGYTF. The CDR3 DNA reads TGTGCCAGCAGCCAAGATCCCCTTCGGGGGAAAGGCTACACCTTC. V gene TRBV4-2 combines with J gene TRBJ1-2; perhaps TRBD1 as D (5 bases). Between the trimmed V and J ends, which lost 0 bases and 8 bases, there was a span of 16 bases. Germline V gene sequence: CDR1 LGHNA, CDR2 YNFKEQ. CDR3 length: 15 residues.

The chain couples TRBV11-1 to TRBJ1-5, with unresolved D. V lost 2 bases to trimming and J lost 4 bases, with 6 bases between them. CDR1 and CDR2 from the germline V gene are SGHAT and FQDESV (reference sequence). The CDR3 contains 13 residues. The CDR3 spells CASSLTPNQPQHF. The CDR3 nucleotides read TGTGCCAGCAGCTTAACCCCTAATCAGCCCCAGCATTTT.

The V gene is TRBV11-1, the J gene TRBJ2-3; 8 bases fit TRBD2. CDR1 is SGHAT, CDR2 FQDESV, per germline (reference sequence). After removal of 5 bases from V and 4 bases from J, the junction contained 5 bases not matched to a gene. The CDR3 sequence is 14 residues long. This chain's CDR3 is CASSPREVADTQYF. DNA of the CDR3: TGTGCCAGCAGCCCGCGGGAGGTAGCAGATACGCAGTATTTT.

This chain joins TRBV6-5 and TRBJ1-1, with no clear D. Germline V gene data show CDR1 as MNHEY and CDR2 as SVGAGI. This CDR3 spans 13 amino acids. The V end was cut by 6 bases, the J end by 3 bases, with 11 bases between. The CDR3 is CASRWGWYTEAFF. The CDR3 DNA reads as TGTGCCAGCAGGTGGGGATGGTACACTGAAGCTTTCTTT.

This chain joins TRBV6-5 and TRBJ1-5, with a possible D match to TRBD1 (6 bases). The CDR3 has 15 residues. Germline V lookup: CDR1 MNHEY, CDR2 SVGAGI. The V end lost 5 bases, the J end lost 4 bases, and 15 bases lay between the germline ends. The CDR3: CASSPVTGGNQPQHF. CDR3 DNA: TGTGCCAGCAGTCCAGTGACAGGTGGAAATCAGCCCCAGCATTTT.

CDR3 region: CASRVPGLAGVEQFF. In nucleotides, the CDR3 is TGTGCCAGCAGGGTTCCGGGACTAGCGGGAGTTGAGCAGTTCTTC. This chain uses TRBV28 with TRBJ2-1, with 14 bases identical to TRBD2. Germline CDR1 MDHEN, CDR2 SYDVKM. The CDR3 is 15 amino acids. With V trimmed by 6 bases and J by 9 bases, 7 bases remained unmatched.

The chain recombines TRBV9 with TRBJ2-3; TRBD2 is a possible D gene (6 bases). The CDR3 length is 15 residues. Trimming removed 6 bases at V and 3 bases at J, with 17 bases between. Germline CDR1 is SGDLS and CDR2 is YYNGEE. CDR3 DNA: TGTGCCAGCACCCCCCGGCGGGGTGGGACAGATACGCAGTATTTT. It is translated as CASTPRRGGTDTQYF. Together with reference TRBV9 and TRBJ2-3, the CDR3 gives the full variable domain: DSGVTQTPKHLITATGQRVTLRCSPRSGDLSVYWYQQSLDQGLQFLIQYYNGEERAKGNILERFSAQQFPDLHSELNLSSLELGDSALYFCASTPRRGGTDTQYFGPGTRLTVL.

The chain is built from TRBV30 and TRBJ1-4; D not resolved. V was clipped by 1 base and J by 6 bases, with 6 bases between them. The germline CDR1 and CDR2 sequences are GTSNPN and SVGIG (reference sequence). The CDR3 is 12 amino acids. The CDR3 DNA sequence: TGTGCCTGGAGTGGGGTTGATGAAAAACTGTTTTTT. Translation gives CAWSGVDEKLFF. The variable domain in full, with the rest retrieved from reference TRBV30 and TRBJ1-4, is SQTIHQWPATLVQPVGSPLSLECTVEGTSNPNLYWYRQAAGRGLQLLFYSVGIGQISSEVPQNLSASRPQDRQFILSSKKLLLSDSGFYLCAWSGVDEKLFFGSGTQLSVL.

The rearrangement uses TRBV4-2 and TRBJ1-4; TRBD1 is a possible D gene (5 bases). The CDR3 has 14 amino acids. Trimming removed 3 bases at V and 6 bases at J, with 11 bases between. The germline gives CDR1 LGHNA, CDR2 YNFKEQ. CDR3 in amino acids: CASSQEGPDEKLFF. CDR3 coding DNA: TGTGCCAGCAGCCAGGAGGGGCCGGATGAAAAACTGTTTTTT.

The chain recombines TRBV4-1 with TRBJ1-2, with a tentative D call TRBD1 (5 bases). This CDR3 has 13 amino acids. CDR1 and CDR2 from the germline V gene are MGHRA and YSYEKL. Trimming pared 4 bases from V and 10 bases from J, leaving 16 bases between. The CDR3 protein is CASSLGTASDYTF. The CDR3 nucleotides are TGCGCCAGCAGCCTTGGGACCGCTAGCGACTACACCTTC.

This rearrangement joins TRBV5-6 to TRBJ2-3, with D possibly being TRBD2 (5 bases). Trimming took 5 bases from V and 2 from J, leaving 15 bases between them. The CDR3 contains 15 residues. Germline lookup yields CDR1 SGHDT and CDR2 YYEEEE. In DNA, the CDR3 is TGTGCCAGCAGACCCCCTCTAGCTACCACAGATACGCAGTATTTT. Translating it yields CASRPPLATTDTQYF.

The CDR3 is CASSLSGARVDTQYF. CDR3 DNA: TGCGCCAGCAGCTTATCAGGGGCAAGAGTAGATACGCAGTATTTT. This rearrangement joins TRBV5-1 to TRBJ2-3; D is possibly TRBD1 (6 bases). There are 15 residues in the CDR3. The V gene lost 2 bases and the J gene lost 5 bases, with 15 bases spanning the gap. Germline-derived CDR1 and CDR2 are SGHRS and YFSETQ.

The chain uses TRBV19 and TRBJ1-3; D gene unclear. CDR3 length: 14 residues. Germline V gene lookup returns CDR1 LNHDA and CDR2 SQIVND (reference sequence). The ends were cut back, 3 bases at V and 0 bases at J, with 6 bases in the middle. CDR3 in DNA: TGTGCCAGTAGTATTAGCAGCTCTGGAAACACCATATATTTT. This translates into CASSISSSGNTIYF.

V gene TRBV4-2 combines with J gene TRBJ1-1; no firm D call. The ends were cut back, 4 bases at V and 3 bases at J, with 24 bases in the middle. This CDR3 contains 18 residues. CDR1 LGHNA and CDR2 YNFKEQ come from the germline V gene. DNA for the CDR3: TGTGCCAGCAGCCGCTTATTGACGGGAGCCGGAAAAGACACTGAAGCTTTCTTT. Its protein product is CASSRLLTGAGKDTEAFF.

The V and J genes are TRBV7-8 and TRBJ2-5, with D unresolved. Germline V gene sequence: CDR1 SGHVS, CDR2 FQNEAQ. The CDR3 totals 15 residues. V lost 0 bases, J lost 0 bases, and 8 bases lay in between. In nucleotides, the CDR3 is TGTGCCAGCAGCTTAGCCGGATCCTACCAAGAGACCCAGTACTTC. Translating gives CASSLAGSYQETQYF.

This chain connects TRBV5-1 to TRBJ1-1; D ambiguous. Germline lookup yields CDR1 SGHRS and CDR2 YFSETQ. Trimming removed 2 bases at V and 5 bases at J, with 13 bases between. The CDR3 runs 14 residues. The DNA for the CDR3 is TGCGCCAGCAGCTTTTCCCTTCTGAGGACTGAAGCTTTCTTT. It translates to CASSFSLLRTEAFF.

This sequence joins TRBV18 and TRBJ2-2; D is uncertain. Trimming removed 0 bases at V and 7 bases at J, with 3 bases between. The CDR3 is made up of 12 amino acids. Germline lookup yields CDR1 KGHSH and CDR2 LQKENI. The CDR3 sequence: CASSPPIGELFF. The CDR3 region has the DNA TGTGCCAGCTCACCACCGATCGGGGAGCTGTTTTTT.

The genes are TRBV5-1 and TRBJ2-7; 7 nucleotides agree with TRBD1. Per the germline V gene, CDR1 is SGHRS and CDR2 is YFSETQ. CDR3 length equals 13 residues. V gave up 2 bases and J gave up 2 bases; unmatched junction bases: 1. The CDR3 spells CASSFGTAYEQYF. Here the CDR3 DNA reads TGCGCCAGCAGCTTCGGGACAGCCTACGAGCAGTACTTC.

CDR3 in DNA: TGCGCCAGCAGTGCCCAGGGAGCAGGGGGTGAAAAACTGTTTTTT. The encoded protein is CASSAQGAGGEKLFF. The rearrangement uses TRBV10-2 and TRBJ1-4; 7 bases map to TRBD1. V shed 4 bases and J 7 bases; nucleotides not matched to a gene: 9. The germline CDR1 and CDR2 sequences are WSHSY and SAAADI. CDR3 length equals 15 residues.

By proportion, this clone is medium-sized. CDR3 DNA sequence: TGTGCCAGTAGTATAAACAGGGGGCCGGAGACCCAGTACTTC. It specifies CASSINRGPETQYF. This chain joins TRBV19 and TRBJ2-5; 9 nucleotides align to TRBD1. V shed 2 bases, J shed 5 bases, and the junction held 3 bases outside the gene matches. The length of the CDR3 is 14 residues. CDR1 and CDR2 (germline): LNHDA, SQIVND (reference sequence). The whole variable domain, filled in from reference TRBV19 and TRBJ2-5, reads DGGITQSPKYLFRKEGQNVTLSCEQNLNHDAMYWYRQDPGQGLRLIYYSQIVNDFQKGDIAEGYSVSREKKESFPLTVTSAQKNPTAFYLCASSINRGPETQYFGPGTRLLVL.

This clone was detected only once. The CDR3 reads CAWSLNNQPQHF. The CDR3 coding sequence is TGTGCCTGGAGTCTTAATAATCAGCCCCAGCATTTT. J is TRBJ1-5 and V is TRBV30; D is uncertain. The CDR3 loop spans 12 amino acids. With 2 bases removed from V and 4 bases from J, the gap between germline ends came to 6 bases. Germline values: CDR1 GTSNPN, CDR2 SVGIG (reference sequence). The whole variable domain, remainder taken from reference TRBV30 and TRBJ1-5, is SQTIHQWPATLVQPVGSPLSLECTVEGTSNPNLYWYRQAAGRGLQLLFYSVGIGQISSEVPQNLSASRPQDRQFILSSKKLLLSDSGFYLCAWSLNNQPQHFGDGTRLSIL.

The rearrangement joins TRBV18 to TRBJ1-1, with D unresolved. The CDR3 extends over 14 amino acids. Between the trimmed V and J ends, which lost 0 bases and 4 bases, there was a span of 9 bases. The germline CDR1 and CDR2 sequences are KGHSH and LQKENI. The CDR3 sequence is CASSPPSSRTEAFF. The CDR3 bases are TGTGCCAGCTCACCACCGTCTTCTCGCACTGAAGCTTTCTTT. Drawing the rest from reference TRBV18 and TRBJ1-1, the complete variable domain is NAGVMQNPRHLVRRRGQEARLRCSPMKGHSHVYWYRQLPEEGLKFMVYLQKENIIDESGMPKERFSAEFPKEGPSILRIQQVVRGDSAAYFCASSPPSSRTEAFFGQGTRLTVV.

J is TRBJ1-4 and V is TRBV5-1, with unresolved D. CDR1 is SGHRS and CDR2 is YFSETQ in the germline V gene. The CDR3 contains 16 residues. Trimming took off 7 bases at V and 3 bases at J, with 19 bases between the two ends. The DNA of the CDR3 is TGCGCCAGCTTCCCCAAAGGCAGTGGACCTAATGAAAAACTGTTTTTT. Its translation: CASFPKGSGPNEKLFF.

The chain employs TRBV3-1 (or the pseudogene TRBV3-2) and TRBJ2-3; TRBD1 agrees at 11 bases. CDR1 is LGHDT, CDR2 YNNKEL, per germline (reference sequence). There are 15 residues in the CDR3. J was trimmed by 3 bases and V by 3 bases; bases with no gene match: 2. The CDR3 bases are TGTGCCAGCAGCCACGGACAGGGGGCAACAGATACGCAGTATTTT. It encodes CASSHGQGATDTQYF.

The V gene is TRBV15, the J gene TRBJ2-1, with 11 nucleotides matching TRBD2. V dropped 2 bases and J dropped 7; count of bases not matched to a gene: 7. CDR1 is LNHNV and CDR2 is YYDKDF in the germline V gene (reference sequence). The CDR3 is 16 amino acids. CDR3 amino acids: CATSRITSGRLNEQFF. The DNA of the CDR3 is TGTGCCACCAGCAGAATAACTAGCGGGAGATTAAATGAGCAGTTCTTC.

V usage is TRBV2 and J usage is TRBJ1-2, with 8 bases fitting TRBD1. Germline trimming cut 4 bases from V and 5 bases from J; bases unmatched to any gene: 3. From germline, CDR1 is SNHLY and CDR2 FYNNEI. The CDR3 is made up of 13 amino acids. The DNA for the CDR3 is TGTGCCAGCAGTGGAAGGGACAGGTATGGCTACACCTTC. Encoded protein: CASSGRDRYGYTF.

This chain connects TRBV3-1 (or the pseudogene TRBV3-2) to TRBJ2-7; D not resolved. Germline CDR1 and CDR2: LGHDT and YNNKEL (reference sequence). Trimming shortened V by 1 base and J by 5 bases, and 12 bases separated the two germline ends. The CDR3 is 14 residues long. CDR3 region: CASSQGGLGHEQYV. The DNA of the CDR3 is TGTGCCAGCAGCCAAGGCGGTCTTGGCCACGAGCAGTACGTC.